This is a list of T cell receptor beta chains from one sample in a study of cytomegalovirus exposure and HLA in healthy donors. Measured with immunoSEQ multiplex PCR; TCRdb has only the in-frame clones, and not every one. Of some 150,000 clones in the sample, about four fifths were seen once. Input material: PBMCs. These receptors were obtained from a woman between 40 and 55 years old in good health and CMV-seropositive. CDR3s include the opening cysteine and the closing phenylalanine or tryptophan. D genes are given only for firm matches. Not every row has a clone size; where given, it reads once, few, many or a size class.

clone size	D gene	V gene	J gene	CDR3 DNA	CDR3 protein
NA	TRBD1	TRBV28	TRBJ2-6	TGTGCCAGCACTACGCTCCGGGACAGGGGACTCTCTGGGGCCAACGTCCTGACTTTC	CASTTLRDRGLSGANVLTF
NA	TRBD2	TRBV7-6	TRBJ2-3	TGTGCCAGCAGCACGGCTAGCGGGGGCTGGGCTAGCACAGATACGCAGTATTTT	CASSTASGGWASTDTQYF
NA	NA	TRBV30	TRBJ2-7	TGTGCCGGAACACGCACGGAAGGGGCCGGCGAGCAGTACTTC	CAGTRTEGAGEQYF
NA	NA	TRBV6-5	TRBJ2-1	TGTGCCAGCAGTTACCCAATAGACACTAGGAGCGATGAGCAGTTCTTC	CASSYPIDTRSDEQFF
NA	NA	TRBV6-5	TRBJ1-2	TGTGCCAGTAGACCCCAGGGAAAAGCCTATGGCTACACCTTC	CASRPQGKAYGYTF
few	NA	TRBV4-3	TRBJ1-5	TGCGCCAGCAGCCAAGAGGATGAGGGGGATTATCAGCCCCAGCATTTT	CASSQEDEGDYQPQHF
NA	NA	TRBV9	TRBJ1-4	TGTGCCAGCAGCTCCCCAGGGGCGGATGAAAAACTGTTTTTT	CASSSPGADEKLFF
NA	TRBD2	TRBV5-4	TRBJ2-7	TGTGCCAGCAGCCTCCGAGCGGGAGTGAGCTACGAGCAGTACTTC	CASSLRAGVSYEQYF
NA	NA	TRBV7-9	TRBJ1-4	TGTGCCAGCAGCATGGGGACACTTGCAACTAATGAAAAACTGTTTTTT	CASSMGTLATNEKLFF
NA	NA	TRBV18	TRBJ1-3	TGTGCCAGCTCCCCGGACAGCTCTGGAAACACCATATATTTT	CASSPDSSGNTIYF
NA	NA	TRBV28	TRBJ2-1	TGTGCCAGCACAGAGGCAAACTCCTACAATGAGCAGTTCTTC	CASTEANSYNEQFF
NA	NA	TRBV1	TRBJ2-5	TGCACCAGCAGCCAAAGATCGGAGACAGGGAGAGGAGAGACCCAGTACTTC	CTSSQRSETGRGETQYF
NA	NA	TRBV4-2	TRBJ2-2	TGTGCCAGCAGCCAAGATAGCCGGCCGGAGAACACCGGGGAGCTGTTTTTT	CASSQDSRPENTGELFF
NA	TRBD1	TRBV6-1	TRBJ1-6	TGTGCCAGCAGTGAAACTAATGACAGGGGATCACCCCTCCACTTT	CASSETNDRGSPLHF
NA	TRBD1	TRBV11-1	TRBJ2-4	TGTGCCAGCAGCGATAGGGGACAGGGGAGAATTCAGTACTTC	CASSDRGQGRIQYF
NA	NA	TRBV5-6	TRBJ2-7	TGTGCCAGCAGCTCCTCCGGGTACTCCTACGAGCAGTACTTC	CASSSSGYSYEQYF
NA	NA	TRBV27	TRBJ1-1	TGTGCCAGCAGTTTAACAGGGTCGGACACTGAAGCTTTCTTT	CASSLTGSDTEAFF
NA	TRBD2	TRBV28	TRBJ2-3	TGTGCCAGCAGTTTACGCGGGAGGGGAGATACGCAGTATTTT	CASSLRGRGDTQYF
NA	TRBD2	TRBV7-3	TRBJ2-5	TGTGCCAGCAGCTTATCGATAGCGGGAGGGGAGACCCAGTACTTC	CASSLSIAGGETQYF
NA	TRBD1	TRBV5-1	TRBJ2-2	TGCGCCAGCATCTCCGGGACAGGGGCCACCGGGGAGCTGTTTTTT	CASISGTGATGELFF
once	NA	TRBV20-1	TRBJ1-4	TGCAGTTCTAAGGGGGAAAAACTGTTTTTT	CSSKGEKLFF
NA	NA	TRBV7-2	TRBJ2-2	TGTGCCAGCAGCTCCCTACTAAGCACCGGGGAGCTGTTTTTT	CASSSLLSTGELFF
NA	TRBD1	TRBV28	TRBJ2-2	TGTGCCAGCATTCCTCGGGGGGGACAGGGGCGGACCGGGGAGCTGTTTTTT	CASIPRGGQGRTGELFF
few	TRBD1	TRBV9	TRBJ1-6	TGTGCCAGCAGCGGGACAGGGTTATATAATTCACCCCTCCACTTT	CASSGTGLYNSPLHF
NA	NA	TRBV4-3	TRBJ1-1	TGCGCCAGCAGCCATCCCGGGATGGCTGAAGCTTTCTTT	CASSHPGMAEAFF
NA	TRBD1	TRBV6-5	TRBJ2-7	TGTGCCAGCACCCAAACAGGGGTCCACGAGCAGTACTTC	CASTQTGVHEQYF
NA	NA	TRBV25-1	TRBJ1-1	TGTGCCAGCAGCGGATTGGGGGCCCTTAACACTGAAGCTTTCTTT	CASSGLGALNTEAFF
NA	TRBD1	TRBV18	TRBJ1-6	TGTGCCAGCTCACCTGCGACAGGGGGAGATTCACCCCTCCACTTT	CASSPATGGDSPLHF
NA	NA	TRBV7-3	TRBJ2-7	TGTGCCAGCAGCTTAACGGGGGGCGAGCAGTACTTC	CASSLTGGEQYF
NA	TRBD2	TRBV5-1	TRBJ2-1	TGCGCCAGCAGCTTGGAAGGGACTAGCGGATACAATGAGCAGTTCTTC	CASSLEGTSGYNEQFF
NA	TRBD1	TRBV30	TRBJ1-2	TGTGCCTGGAGGGGATGGACAGGGGACGGCTACACCTTC	CAWRGWTGDGYTF
once	NA	TRBV7-2	TRBJ2-7	TGTGCCAGCAGCTTAGGGCAGGGGGGAAGGGGGCAGTACTTC	CASSLGQGGRGQYF
NA	TRBD2	TRBV5-1	TRBJ2-1	TGCGCCAGCAGCTCCATTGTTGGTAGCGGGAGTGGAGGTGAGCAGTTCTTC	CASSSIVGSGSGGEQFF
NA	NA	TRBV29-1	TRBJ1-1	TGCAGCATTGCCGACAGGACGAACACTGAAGCTTTCTTT	CSIADRTNTEAFF
NA	NA	TRBV6-1	TRBJ1-2	TGTGCCAGCGAGGCGGCAGGGGCTAAATATGGCTACACCTTC	CASEAAGAKYGYTF
NA	NA	TRBV2	TRBJ1-4	TGTGCCACTACCCCTGGGCTGGGCACTAATGAAAAACTGTTTTTT	CATTPGLGTNEKLFF
NA	TRBD1	TRBV6-5	TRBJ2-7	TGTGCCAGCAGGGACAGGGTCTCCACCTACGAGCAGTACTTC	CASRDRVSTYEQYF
few	TRBD1	TRBV28	TRBJ1-1	TGTGCCAGCAGTCCCCCCCAGGGACAGGGGGCGCGAACTTTCTTT	CASSPPQGQGARTFF
NA	NA	TRBV5-1	TRBJ1-4	TGCGCCAGCAGGGAAGGGGCTGCTAATGAAAAACTGTTTTTT	CASREGAANEKLFF
once	NA	TRBV9	TRBJ2-1	TGTGCCAGCAGCGTAGAAGCGGGCCACAATGAGCAGTTCTTC	CASSVEAGHNEQFF
NA	TRBD2	TRBV5-4	TRBJ2-3	TGTGCCAGCAGCTCTAGCGGGGGGGCGATTGATACGCAGTATTTT	CASSSSGGAIDTQYF
once	NA	TRBV7-9	TRBJ2-5	TGTGCCAGCACCATCGCGGGGCAAGAGACCCAGTACTTC	CASTIAGQETQYF
NA	TRBD1	TRBV5-1	TRBJ2-3	TGCGCCAGCAGCTATAACGGACAGGGGCCCACAGATACGCAGTATTTT	CASSYNGQGPTDTQYF
NA	TRBD1	TRBV6-5	TRBJ1-2	TGTGCCAGCAGTTATCAGGTCAACACAGGGGGGGGCGGCTACACCTTC	CASSYQVNTGGGGYTF
NA	TRBD2	TRBV4-1	TRBJ2-5	TGCGCCAGCAGCCAAGTCCTGAAGGGGGCTAGCGGGGCTCAAGAGACCCAGTACTTC	CASSQVLKGASGAQETQYF
NA	NA	TRBV2	TRBJ2-2	TGTGCCAGCGAGGCGGGCCCGAACACCGGGGAGCTGTTTTTT	CASEAGPNTGELFF
NA	NA	TRBV30	TRBJ2-5	TGTGCCTGGAGGGTGGAGGGACGGAAGACCCAGTACTTC	CAWRVEGRKTQYF
NA	NA	TRBV7-9	TRBJ2-2	TGTGCCAGCTACAGGGACATTGGGACCGGGGAGCTGTTTTTT	CASYRDIGTGELFF